Listed below are T cell receptor beta chains from one sample, sequenced in a study of CD8 T cells in Susac syndrome. TCRdb independently ran MiXCR on the immunoSEQ multiplex PCR reads; one entry per CDR3 protein. The table shows tens of thousands of distinct CDR3 sequences, with roughly 93% occurring only once. Sequencing used CD8+ T cells from PBMCs. These TCRs come from a human donor in good health. Both conserved end residues are part of each CDR3. Each record gives: CDR3 DNA, CDR3 protein, clone size, J gene, D gene, V gene. D genes are given only for firm matches. Rows give clone size only sometimes, using once, few, many, or a class for an expanded clone.

cdr3_nt: TGTGCCAGCAGCTTGGTAGGGGGCGGGAACACTGAAGCTTTCTTT
cdr3_aa: CASSLVGGGNTEAFF
clone_size: -
j_call: TRBJ1-1
d_call: TRBD1
v_call: TRBV5-6

cdr3_nt: TGTGCCAGCAGGCCGCAGGATTTTAATGAAAAACTGTTTTTT
cdr3_aa: CASRPQDFNEKLFF
clone_size: -
j_call: TRBJ1-4
d_call: -
v_call: TRBV28

cdr3_nt: TGTGCCAGCAGCGTAGAGGACAGGGGAGGGGGAGAGACCCAGTACTTC
cdr3_aa: CASSVEDRGGGETQYF
clone_size: -
j_call: TRBJ2-5
d_call: TRBD1
v_call: TRBV9

cdr3_nt: TGTGCCAGCAGCTCCTCACAGGGGTACGAGCAGTACTTC
cdr3_aa: CASSSSQGYEQYF
clone_size: -
j_call: TRBJ2-7
d_call: TRBD1
v_call: TRBV7-2

cdr3_nt: TGCAGCGTTGCAGCTAGTTGGAGCACAGATACGCAGTATTTT
cdr3_aa: CSVAASWSTDTQYF
clone_size: -
j_call: TRBJ2-3
d_call: -
v_call: TRBV29-1

cdr3_nt: TGCGCCAGCAGCCAAGAGGACAGGTCGCATGAGCAGTTCTTC
cdr3_aa: CASSQEDRSHEQFF
clone_size: -
j_call: TRBJ2-1
d_call: TRBD1
v_call: TRBV4-1

cdr3_nt: TGCAGCACATATCCAGGACAGGCAGACAATGAGCAGTTCTTC
cdr3_aa: CSTYPGQADNEQFF
clone_size: few
j_call: TRBJ2-1
d_call: TRBD1
v_call: TRBV29-1

cdr3_nt: TGCAGCGTTGAAATCAGGGGAGACTATGGCTACACCTTC
cdr3_aa: CSVEIRGDYGYTF
clone_size: -
j_call: TRBJ1-2
d_call: -
v_call: TRBV29-1

cdr3_nt: TGTGCCAGCAGCAATCCTGGTTTAGTGGCGGAGACCCAGTACTTC
cdr3_aa: CASSNPGLVAETQYF
clone_size: -
j_call: TRBJ2-5
d_call: -
v_call: TRBV7-2

cdr3_nt: TGTGCCACCTCCCTCCACGGCGAGCAGTTCTTC
cdr3_aa: CATSLHGEQFF
clone_size: -
j_call: TRBJ2-1
d_call: -
v_call: TRBV24-1

cdr3_nt: TGTGCCAGCAGCTCACGGCCTGTGGATGCCCTCCACTTT
cdr3_aa: CASSSRPVDALHF
clone_size: -
j_call: TRBJ1-6
d_call: -
v_call: TRBV5-5

cdr3_nt: TGCGCCAGCAGCTTGGATACGGGTTACACTGAAGCTTTCTTT
cdr3_aa: CASSLDTGYTEAFF
clone_size: -
j_call: TRBJ1-1
d_call: -
v_call: TRBV5-1

cdr3_nt: TGTGCCAGCAGGCCCGGGGGACGCACAGATACGCAGTATTTT
cdr3_aa: CASRPGGRTDTQYF
clone_size: -
j_call: TRBJ2-3
d_call: -
v_call: TRBV3-1

cdr3_nt: TGTGCCAGCAGATGGGACAGCACGAACACTGAAGCTTTCTTT
cdr3_aa: CASRWDSTNTEAFF
clone_size: -
j_call: TRBJ1-1
d_call: TRBD1
v_call: TRBV12-3/TRBV12-4

cdr3_nt: TGTGCCAGCAGCCACCCTCGGTTCGGGGAGCAGTTCTTC
cdr3_aa: CASSHPRFGEQFF
clone_size: -
j_call: TRBJ2-1
d_call: -
v_call: TRBV14

cdr3_nt: TGTGCCAGCAGTTTATTGGACCTTACAGGGGCGATAGCCAAAAACATTCAGTACTTC
cdr3_aa: CASSLLDLTGAIAKNIQYF
clone_size: -
j_call: TRBJ2-4
d_call: TRBD1
v_call: TRBV28

cdr3_nt: TGTGCCAGCAGTCCCCTGGGTTCTGGAAACACCATATATTTT
cdr3_aa: CASSPLGSGNTIYF
clone_size: -
j_call: TRBJ1-3
d_call: -
v_call: TRBV12-3/TRBV12-4

cdr3_nt: TGTGCCAGCAGCACCTCCCCTGGGGGGCCGATTTACGAGCAGTACTTC
cdr3_aa: CASSTSPGGPIYEQYF
clone_size: -
j_call: TRBJ2-7
d_call: -
v_call: TRBV7-9

cdr3_nt: TGTGCCAGCATCCAGGGAGGGTATAACAATGAGCAGTTCTTC
cdr3_aa: CASIQGGYNNEQFF
clone_size: once
j_call: TRBJ2-1
d_call: TRBD2
v_call: TRBV7-2

cdr3_nt: TGCGCCAGCAGCCGGGCAGGGGACACAGATACGCAGTATTTT
cdr3_aa: CASSRAGDTDTQYF
clone_size: -
j_call: TRBJ2-3
d_call: -
v_call: TRBV4-1

cdr3_nt: TGTGCCAGCACCTTAGGGGGCCTCGAGCAGTACTTC
cdr3_aa: CASTLGGLEQYF
clone_size: -
j_call: TRBJ2-7
d_call: TRBD1
v_call: TRBV12-3/TRBV12-4

cdr3_nt: TGTGCCACCAGCAGAGGATCGACAATTAACAGGCAGCCCCAGCATTTT
cdr3_aa: CATSRGSTINRQPQHF
clone_size: once
j_call: TRBJ1-5
d_call: -
v_call: TRBV15

cdr3_nt: TGTGCCAGCAGCGGCCGGGGGTCCCCTACCTACGAGCAGTACTTC
cdr3_aa: CASSGRGSPTYEQYF
clone_size: -
j_call: TRBJ2-7
d_call: -
v_call: TRBV7-9

cdr3_nt: TGCAGCGTTGAAGATACCTCCGGGACTCCTTCCAATGAGCAGTTCTTC
cdr3_aa: CSVEDTSGTPSNEQFF
clone_size: -
j_call: TRBJ2-1
d_call: -
v_call: TRBV29-1

cdr3_nt: TGTGCCACCAGCAGAGAACCAGCGGGGGTGTACAATGAGCAGTTCTTC
cdr3_aa: CATSREPAGVYNEQFF
clone_size: -
j_call: TRBJ2-1
d_call: TRBD2
v_call: TRBV15

cdr3_nt: TGTGCCAGCAGCCCGTCGTCGGCCGACATGAACACTGAAGCTTTCTTT
cdr3_aa: CASSPSSADMNTEAFF
clone_size: -
j_call: TRBJ1-1
d_call: -
v_call: TRBV7-9

cdr3_nt: TGTGCCAGTAGTATACTAGCGGGGGGGCTTTTGACCAATGAGCAGTTCTTC
cdr3_aa: CASSILAGGLLTNEQFF
clone_size: -
j_call: TRBJ2-1
d_call: TRBD2
v_call: TRBV19

cdr3_nt: TGTGCCAGCAGCCCCCCCCGGACAGGGGGAAATGAGCAGTTCTTC
cdr3_aa: CASSPPRTGGNEQFF
clone_size: -
j_call: TRBJ2-1
d_call: TRBD1
v_call: TRBV7-9

cdr3_nt: TGTGCCAGCAGCTCAGGACCGGAGCAGTTCTTC
cdr3_aa: CASSSGPEQFF
clone_size: -
j_call: TRBJ2-1
d_call: -
v_call: TRBV13

cdr3_nt: TGCAGCGTTTTCGACGTCACAGGGACGACCTACGAGCAGTACTTC
cdr3_aa: CSVFDVTGTTYEQYF
clone_size: -
j_call: TRBJ2-7
d_call: -
v_call: TRBV29-1

cdr3_nt: TGTGCCAGCAGCCAATATTCAAGCACCGGGGAGCTGTTTTTT
cdr3_aa: CASSQYSSTGELFF
clone_size: -
j_call: TRBJ2-2
d_call: -
v_call: TRBV14

cdr3_nt: TGTGCCAGCAGTCGAAGCGGTAGGGCGTGGGAGCAGTACTTC
cdr3_aa: CASSRSGRAWEQYF
clone_size: -
j_call: TRBJ2-7
d_call: -
v_call: TRBV12-3/TRBV12-4

cdr3_nt: TGTGCCGCCCGAGACGGAGAGCAGTTCTTC
cdr3_aa: CAARDGEQFF
clone_size: -
j_call: TRBJ2-1
d_call: -
v_call: TRBV2

cdr3_nt: TGTGCCAGCAGCCTACCCAAGGAGACCCAGTACTTC
cdr3_aa: CASSLPKETQYF
clone_size: -
j_call: TRBJ2-5
d_call: -
v_call: TRBV12-3/TRBV12-4

cdr3_nt: TGTGCCAGCAGCTTAGTTCCAGGTGCCGTAGACGAGCAGTACTTC
cdr3_aa: CASSLVPGAVDEQYF
clone_size: -
j_call: TRBJ2-7
d_call: -
v_call: TRBV11-2

cdr3_nt: TGTGCTAGTGGTCCCCGAGGACGGCATAGCAATCAGCCCCAGCATTTT
cdr3_aa: CASGPRGRHSNQPQHF
clone_size: -
j_call: TRBJ1-5
d_call: -
v_call: TRBV12-5

cdr3_nt: TGTGCCAGCAGTTTACTCACACAGGATGGCAATCAGCCCCAGCATTTT
cdr3_aa: CASSLLTQDGNQPQHF
clone_size: -
j_call: TRBJ1-5
d_call: -
v_call: TRBV28

cdr3_nt: TGTGCCAGCAGTTTGGCAGGGGGCCATCAGCCCCAGCATTTT
cdr3_aa: CASSLAGGHQPQHF
clone_size: -
j_call: TRBJ1-5
d_call: TRBD1
v_call: TRBV12-3/TRBV12-4

cdr3_nt: TGCAGTGCTTTGGACAGGGGGCGAGGTGAAGCTTTCTTT
cdr3_aa: CSALDRGRGEAFF
clone_size: -
j_call: TRBJ1-1
d_call: TRBD1
v_call: TRBV20-1

cdr3_nt: TGTGCCAGCAGATTCTTTGAAGGAAATACGCAGTATTTT
cdr3_aa: CASRFFEGNTQYF
clone_size: -
j_call: TRBJ2-3
d_call: -
v_call: TRBV6-6

cdr3_nt: TGTGCCAGCAGCTTAATCCGGCCCACCGGGGAGCTGTTTTTT
cdr3_aa: CASSLIRPTGELFF
clone_size: -
j_call: TRBJ2-2
d_call: -
v_call: TRBV7-9

cdr3_nt: TGTGCCAGCAGCCAGAGTGGCGGGGGAACCTACGAGCAGTACTTC
cdr3_aa: CASSQSGGGTYEQYF
clone_size: -
j_call: TRBJ2-7
d_call: TRBD2
v_call: TRBV7-2

cdr3_nt: TGTGCCAGCAGCTTATTTCTGACCCCTCGGGAGCAGTTCTTC
cdr3_aa: CASSLFLTPREQFF
clone_size: -
j_call: TRBJ2-1
d_call: -
v_call: TRBV11-2

cdr3_nt: TGCGCCAGCAGCCCAACTACATGGTCCGGGGAGCTGTTTTTT
cdr3_aa: CASSPTTWSGELFF
clone_size: -
j_call: TRBJ2-2
d_call: -
v_call: TRBV4-3

cdr3_nt: TGTGCCAGCAGTGATTTAGGTGCGTTACCGAACAATGAGCAGTTCTTC
cdr3_aa: CASSDLGALPNNEQFF
clone_size: -
j_call: TRBJ2-1
d_call: -
v_call: TRBV2

cdr3_nt: TGTGCCAGCAGCTCCTATGAAAAACTGTTTTTT
cdr3_aa: CASSSYEKLFF
clone_size: -
j_call: TRBJ1-4
d_call: -
v_call: TRBV7-9

cdr3_nt: TGTGCCAGCAGTTACGGACCCGAGGATGAGCAGTTCTTC
cdr3_aa: CASSYGPEDEQFF
clone_size: -
j_call: TRBJ2-1
d_call: -
v_call: TRBV28

cdr3_nt: TGTGCCAGCAGTGCCGGGACAGGGGGCGAATATGGCTACACCTTC
cdr3_aa: CASSAGTGGEYGYTF
clone_size: -
j_call: TRBJ1-2
d_call: TRBD1
v_call: TRBV25-1

cdr3_nt: TGCAGTGCTAGAGATAAGGACAGAGACTCCTACGAGCAGTACTTC
cdr3_aa: CSARDKDRDSYEQYF
clone_size: -
j_call: TRBJ2-7
d_call: -
v_call: TRBV20-1

cdr3_nt: TGCAGCGTGGACGGACTAGCGGGGTACAATGAGCAGTTCTTC
cdr3_aa: CSVDGLAGYNEQFF
clone_size: -
j_call: TRBJ2-1
d_call: TRBD2
v_call: TRBV29-1

cdr3_nt: TGTGCCAGCAGCTTGGCCGTCTCGGTGGACACCGGGGAGCTGTTTTTT
cdr3_aa: CASSLAVSVDTGELFF
clone_size: -
j_call: TRBJ2-2
d_call: -
v_call: TRBV5-4

cdr3_nt: TGTGCCAGCAGCTTATCCGGGGTTGCCTACGAGCAGTACTTC
cdr3_aa: CASSLSGVAYEQYF
clone_size: -
j_call: TRBJ2-7
d_call: -
v_call: TRBV7-9

cdr3_nt: TGCAGTGGGCAGTACATAGAGTCGTCGAACACCGGGGAGCTGTTTTTT
cdr3_aa: CSGQYIESSNTGELFF
clone_size: -
j_call: TRBJ2-2
d_call: -
v_call: TRBV20-1

cdr3_nt: TGTGCCAGCAGTTTCTCAGGGCCGGGTCAGCCCCAGCATTTT
cdr3_aa: CASSFSGPGQPQHF
clone_size: -
j_call: TRBJ1-5
d_call: -
v_call: TRBV27

cdr3_nt: TGTGCCAGCAGCCCAAGGAGAAACACCGGGGAGCTGTTTTTT
cdr3_aa: CASSPRRNTGELFF
clone_size: -
j_call: TRBJ2-2
d_call: -
v_call: TRBV7-6

cdr3_nt: TGTGCCAGCAGTTACAGTGGGGCGGCTATCCGCAGTGAGCAGTTCTTC
cdr3_aa: CASSYSGAAIRSEQFF
clone_size: -
j_call: TRBJ2-1
d_call: -
v_call: TRBV6-5

cdr3_nt: TGTGCCAGCAGTTACTCCGGGCAGCACAATCAGCCCCAGCATTTT
cdr3_aa: CASSYSGQHNQPQHF
clone_size: -
j_call: TRBJ1-5
d_call: -
v_call: TRBV12-3/TRBV12-4